The T cell receptor beta chain described here comes from a study of cytomegalovirus exposure and HLA in healthy donors. The CDR3 loop spans 17 amino acids. Vbeta (60) and Jbeta (13) primers were used in the PCR. Here immunoSEQ multiplex PCR was the method, and the copy in TCRdb shows in-frame clones only, minus some. The sample includes roughly 130,000 clones, around 70% of them seen just once. The specimen was PBMCs. This receptor was taken from an older woman in good health and CMV-seropositive. The rearrangement joins TRBV21-1 to TRBJ2-7; no check of the table's D call, TRBD1, against the DNA was made. TRBV21-1 is shown as a pseudogene. CDR3 sequence (DNA): TGTGCCAGCAGCAAACATGGCAGAGGCAGGGTTATGGCCGAGCAGTACTTC. Translated: CASSKHGRGRVMAEQYF.